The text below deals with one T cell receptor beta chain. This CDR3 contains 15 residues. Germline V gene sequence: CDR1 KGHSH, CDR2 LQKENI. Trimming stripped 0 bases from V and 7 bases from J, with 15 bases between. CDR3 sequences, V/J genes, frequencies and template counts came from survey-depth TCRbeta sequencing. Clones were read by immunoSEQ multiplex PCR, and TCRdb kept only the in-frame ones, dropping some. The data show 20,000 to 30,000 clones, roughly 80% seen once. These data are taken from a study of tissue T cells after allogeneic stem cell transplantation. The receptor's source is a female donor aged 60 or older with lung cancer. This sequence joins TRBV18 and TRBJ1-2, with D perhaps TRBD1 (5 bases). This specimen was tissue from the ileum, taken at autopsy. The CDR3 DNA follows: TGTGCCAGCTCACCACCGCGACAGTTGTCCCCTGGCTACACCTTC. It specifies CASSPPRQLSPGYTF.